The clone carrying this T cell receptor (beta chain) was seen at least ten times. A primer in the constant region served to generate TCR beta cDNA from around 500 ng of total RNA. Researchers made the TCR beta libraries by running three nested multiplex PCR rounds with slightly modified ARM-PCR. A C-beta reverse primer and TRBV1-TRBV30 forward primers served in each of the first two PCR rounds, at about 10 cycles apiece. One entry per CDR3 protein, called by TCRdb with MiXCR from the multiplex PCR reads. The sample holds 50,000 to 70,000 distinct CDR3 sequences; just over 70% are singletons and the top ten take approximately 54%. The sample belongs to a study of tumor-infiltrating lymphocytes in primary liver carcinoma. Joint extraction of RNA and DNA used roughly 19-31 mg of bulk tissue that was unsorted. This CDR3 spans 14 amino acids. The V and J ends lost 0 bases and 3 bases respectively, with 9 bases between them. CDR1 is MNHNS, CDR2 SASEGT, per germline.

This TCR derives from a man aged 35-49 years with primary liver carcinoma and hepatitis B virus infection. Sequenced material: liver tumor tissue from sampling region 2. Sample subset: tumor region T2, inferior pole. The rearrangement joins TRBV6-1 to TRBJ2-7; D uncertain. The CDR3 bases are TGTGCCAGCAGTGAAGCCCCGGACGGCTACGAGCAGTACTTC. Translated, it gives CASSEAPDGYEQYF.